The next 15 T cell receptor beta chains were all read from a single sample in a study of technical replicates of blood from several donors. Assay: immunoSEQ multiplex PCR; the TCRdb copy retains only in-frame clones and omits some. Of some 80,000 clones listed, around 94% are singletons. The sequencing input was T cells isolated from PBMCs. Every receptor here comes from a human donor in good health.

The V gene is TRBV19, the J gene TRBJ2-1; 8 bases are shared with TRBD1. This CDR3 has 15 amino acids. The junction had 4 bases not matched to a gene; V was cut back by 1 base and J by 5 bases. Per the germline V gene, CDR1 is LNHDA and CDR2 is SQIVND (reference sequence). The CDR3 is CASSIVRGLNNEQFF. The DNA of the CDR3 is TGTGCCAGTAGTATAGTCAGGGGGCTGAACAATGAGCAGTTCTTC. Filled out from reference TRBV19 and TRBJ2-1, the complete variable domain reads DGGITQSPKYLFRKEGQNVTLSCEQNLNHDAMYWYRQDPGQGLRLIYYSQIVNDFQKGDIAEGYSVSREKKESFPLTVTSAQKNPTAFYLCASSIVRGLNNEQFFGPGTRLTVL.

V usage is TRBV30 and J usage is TRBJ1-2, with TRBD1 as a possible D gene (5 bases). The CDR3 contains 18 residues. CDR1 is GTSNPN, CDR2 SVGIG, per germline (reference sequence). This CDR3 reads CAWGSGGRPTARNYGYTF. The DNA of the CDR3 is TGTGCTTGGGGTTCGGGGGGAAGACCCACGGCGCGAAACTATGGCTACACCTTC.

This CDR3 reads CASSFAGVNTQYF. CDR3 nucleotide sequence: TGCGCCAGCAGCTTCGCGGGGGTGAATACGCAGTATTTT. The chain employs TRBV5-1 and TRBJ2-3, with 7 bases lining up with TRBD2. J gave up 7 bases and V 2 bases, and 4 bases lay outside the gene matches. This CDR3 contains 13 residues. Germline CDR1 is SGHRS and CDR2 is YFSETQ.

This CDR3 is CASSPGRRGPQHF. CDR3 nucleotides: TGTGCCAGCAGCCCAGGGCGGAGGGGGCCCCAGCATTTT. The genes are TRBV5-6 and TRBJ1-5, with a possible D match to TRBD1 (5 bases). CDR1 and CDR2 (germline): SGHDT, YYEEEE. Trimming shortened V by 4 bases and J by 9 bases, and 14 bases separated the two germline ends. The CDR3 runs to 13 residues.

This clone appeared a single time. The chain combines TRBV4-1 with TRBJ2-1; 8 positions agree with TRBD2. Germline assignment: CDR1 MGHRA and CDR2 YSYEKL. This CDR3 has 16 residues. V was pared by 0 bases and J by 3 bases, with 4 bases of the junction left unmatched. The DNA for the CDR3 is TGCGCCAGCAGCCAAGATGAACTAGCGGTCTACAATGAGCAGTTCTTC. It translates to CASSQDELAVYNEQFF.

CDR3 loop: CASSLQGGNVEAFF. DNA for the CDR3: TGTGCCAGCAGTTTACAGGGAGGAAATGTTGAAGCTTTCTTT. The chain links TRBV27 to TRBJ1-1, with TRBD1 as a possible D gene (5 bases). Germline-derived CDR1 and CDR2 are MNHEY and SMNVEV (reference sequence). CDR3 length equals 14 residues. V dropped 2 bases and J dropped 7 bases, with 14 bases sitting between them.

V gene TRBV6-1 combines with J gene TRBJ1-2; D call uncertain. Trimming took 1 base from V and 2 from J, leaving 5 bases between them. Germline loops: CDR1 MNHNS, CDR2 SASEGT. The CDR3 spans 13 residues. Written as DNA, the CDR3 is TGTGCCAGCAGTGAAGACAGCAACTATGGCTACACCTTC. Translated, it gives CASSEDSNYGYTF.

The chain couples TRBV4-1 to TRBJ1-5; 7 nucleotides line up with TRBD1. V shed 0 bases and J 1 base; nucleotides not matched to a gene: 0. The CDR3 runs 15 residues. Germline V gene sequence: CDR1 MGHRA, CDR2 YSYEKL. The CDR3 nucleotides are TGCGCCAGCAGCCAAGAGACAGGGAGCAATCAGCCCCAGCATTTT. It encodes CASSQETGSNQPQHF.

This clone has just a few counts. At one of its ends the junction is not consistent with the germline gene, which may arise from a read error. The chain couples TRBV13 to TRBJ1-4, with 7 bases identical to TRBD1. The V gene's germline CDR1 is PRHDT and CDR2 FYEKMQ (reference sequence). The CDR3 has 12 amino acids. CDR3 loop: CASSRLDRALVF. The CDR3 DNA sequence: TGTGCCAGCAGCAGGCTCGACAGGGCCTTGGTTTTT.

The chain recombines TRBV6-5 with TRBJ2-1; a possible D gene is TRBD1 (6 bases). V lost 7 bases and J 5 bases, leaving 9 bases between the germline ends. The CDR3 has 12 amino acids. Per germline, CDR1 MNHEY and CDR2 SVGAGI. CDR3 region: CASNAGDNEQFF. In DNA form, the CDR3 reads TGTGCCAGCAATGCAGGGGACAATGAGCAGTTCTTC.

This rearrangement joins TRBV4-1 to TRBJ1-2, with D unresolved. The CDR3 loop spans 14 amino acids. The ends were cut back, 1 base at V and 6 bases at J, with 12 bases in the middle. Germline lookup yields CDR1 MGHRA and CDR2 YSYEKL. CDR3 loop: CASSQVGGMDGYTF. The CDR3 DNA sequence: TGCGCCAGCAGCCAAGTGGGAGGGATGGATGGCTACACCTTC.

CDR3 nucleotide sequence: TGTGCCAGCAGCGGAGGGACTAACTATGGCTACACCTTC. This gives the protein CASSGGTNYGYTF. V and J are TRBV9 and TRBJ1-2, with D unclear. V lost 3 bases and J lost 0, with 6 bases in between. Germline CDR1 reads SGDLS; CDR2 reads YYNGEE. The length of the CDR3 is 13 residues.

The genes are TRBV27 and TRBJ2-1, with 10 bases identical to TRBD2. The length of the CDR3 is 16 residues. J lost 4 bases, V lost 5 bases, and 8 bases had no gene match. Germline CDR1 is MNHEY and CDR2 is SMNVEV (reference sequence). CDR3 nucleotide sequence: TGTGCCAGCAGTCATCCGACTAGCGGGCATTACAATGAGCAGTTCTTC. It translates to CASSHPTSGHYNEQFF.

The V gene is TRBV11-1, the J gene TRBJ1-1, with TRBD1 identical over 7 bases. In germline, CDR1 is SGHAT, CDR2 FQDESV (reference sequence). The CDR3 has 13 amino acids. Trimming at V came to 3 bases and at J to 3 bases, leaving 1 base not matched to a gene. The CDR3 spells CASSFDRDTEAFF. CDR3 bases: TGTGCCAGCAGCTTTGACAGGGACACTGAAGCTTTCTTT. Drawing the rest from reference TRBV11-1 and TRBJ1-1, the complete variable domain is EAEVAQSPRYKITEKSQAVAFWCDPISGHATLYWYRQILGQGPELLVQFQDESVVDDSQLPKDRFSAERLKGVDSTLKIQPAELGDSAMYLCASSFDRDTEAFFGQGTRLTVV.

The chain couples TRBV28 to TRBJ2-2; tentative D call: TRBD1 (7 bases). The germline CDR1 and CDR2 sequences are MDHEN and SYDVKM. This CDR3 spans 15 amino acids. V gave up 0 bases and J gave up 4 bases, with 9 bases separating them. Here the CDR3 DNA reads TGTGCCAGCAGTTTATGGCAGGGGGGCACCGGGGAGCTGTTTTTT. It is translated as CASSLWQGGTGELFF.